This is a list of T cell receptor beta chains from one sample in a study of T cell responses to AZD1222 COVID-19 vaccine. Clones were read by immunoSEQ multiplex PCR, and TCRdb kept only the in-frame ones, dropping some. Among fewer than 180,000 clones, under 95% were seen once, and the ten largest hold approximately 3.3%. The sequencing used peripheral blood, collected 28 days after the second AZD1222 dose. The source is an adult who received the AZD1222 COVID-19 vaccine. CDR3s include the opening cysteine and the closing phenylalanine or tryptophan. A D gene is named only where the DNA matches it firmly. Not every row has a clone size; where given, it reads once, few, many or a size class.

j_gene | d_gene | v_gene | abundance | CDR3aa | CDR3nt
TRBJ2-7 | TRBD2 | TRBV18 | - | CASSPGTSGYEQYF | TGTGCCAGCTCGCCCGGGACTAGCGGATACGAGCAGTACTTC
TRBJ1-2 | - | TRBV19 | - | CASSLPEGYGYTF | TGTGCCAGTAGCCTACCTGAGGGCTATGGCTACACCTTC
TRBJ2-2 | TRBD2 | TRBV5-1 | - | CASSLWTSGSTGELFF | TGCGCCAGCAGCCTCTGGACTAGCGGGAGTACCGGGGAGCTGTTTTTT
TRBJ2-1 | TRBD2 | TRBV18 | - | CASSPRTSGNSYNEQFF | TGTGCCAGCTCTCCTAGGACTAGCGGAAACTCCTACAATGAGCAGTTCTTC
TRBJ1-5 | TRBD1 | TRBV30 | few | CAGTGPSNQPQHF | TGTGCCGGGACAGGTCCCTCCAATCAGCCCCAGCATTTT
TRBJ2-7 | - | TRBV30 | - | CAWSSLVREQYF | TGTGCCTGGAGCTCACTGGTCCGGGAGCAGTACTTC
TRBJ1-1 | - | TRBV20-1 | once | CSARPEAFF | TGCAGTGCTAGGCCGGAGGCTTTCTTT
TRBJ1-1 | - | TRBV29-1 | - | CSVRPGATEAFF | TGCAGCGTTCGGCCTGGGGCCACTGAAGCTTTCTTT
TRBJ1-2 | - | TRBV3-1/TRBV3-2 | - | CASSPRQRAEGYTF | TGTGCCAGCAGCCCCCGACAGAGGGCGGAAGGCTACACCTTC
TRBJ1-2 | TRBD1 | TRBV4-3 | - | CASSQEGTGGARGYTF | TGCGCCAGCAGCCAAGAGGGGACAGGGGGCGCACGAGGCTACACCTTC
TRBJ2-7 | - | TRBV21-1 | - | CASSKAEASHYEQYF | TGTGCCAGCAGCAAAGCTGAAGCTTCACACTACGAGCAGTACTTC
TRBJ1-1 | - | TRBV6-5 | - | CASSYSPSSWVGAFF | TGTGCCAGCAGTTACTCGCCAAGCTCGTGGGTTGGAGCTTTCTTT
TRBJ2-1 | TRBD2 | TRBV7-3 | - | CASSLTGPPSGGLISSYNEQFF | TGTGCCAGCAGCTTAACAGGTCCTCCTAGCGGGGGACTAATAAGCTCCTACAATGAGCAGTTCTTC
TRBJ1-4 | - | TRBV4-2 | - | CASSQTTHSSAYEKLFF | TGTGCCAGCAGCCAGACTACCCATAGTAGTGCGTATGAAAAACTGTTTTTT
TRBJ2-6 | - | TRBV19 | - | CASSIVAGSGANVLTF | TGTGCCAGTAGTATAGTGGCCGGCTCTGGGGCCAACGTCCTGACTTTC
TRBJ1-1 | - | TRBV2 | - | CASSGYKAVEAFF | TGTGCCAGCAGTGGGTACAAGGCCGTAGAAGCTTTCTTT
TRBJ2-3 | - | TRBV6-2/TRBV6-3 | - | CASSSLEPLTGDTQYF | TGTGCCAGCAGTTCACTAGAGCCTCTGACGGGAGATACGCAGTATTTT
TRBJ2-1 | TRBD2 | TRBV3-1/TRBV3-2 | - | CASSQAGRGYNEQFF | TGTGCCAGCAGCCAAGCCGGGAGGGGCTACAATGAGCAGTTCTTC
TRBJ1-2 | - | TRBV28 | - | CASSLAGGTPYYGYTF | TGTGCCAGCAGTTTAGCGGGGGGCACCCCGTACTATGGCTACACCTTC
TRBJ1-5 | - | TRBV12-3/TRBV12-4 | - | CASSFPSQPQHF | TGTGCCAGCAGTTTCCCCTCTCAGCCCCAGCATTTT
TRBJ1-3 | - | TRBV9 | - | CASSTTTGRDTSGNTIYF | TGTGCCAGCAGCACAACTACAGGGAGGGATACTTCTGGAAACACCATATATTTT
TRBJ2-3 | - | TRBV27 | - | CASSLASERPDTQYF | TGTGCCAGCAGTTTGGCTAGTGAACGTCCAGATACGCAGTATTTT
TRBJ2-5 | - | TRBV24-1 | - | CATRGKGGEGQETQYF | TGTGCCACCAGGGGCAAGGGGGGAGAGGGGCAAGAGACCCAGTACTTC
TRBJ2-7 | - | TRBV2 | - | CASSRTGTGNEQYF | TGTGCCAGCAGTCGGACGGGAACGGGAAACGAGCAGTACTTC
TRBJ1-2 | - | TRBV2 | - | CASSAKSYGYTF | TGTGCCAGCAGTGCTAAGAGCTATGGCTACACCTTC
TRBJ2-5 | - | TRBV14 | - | CASSRVWNQETQYF | TGTGCCAGCAGCAGGGTCTGGAACCAAGAGACCCAGTACTTC
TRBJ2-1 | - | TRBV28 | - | CASGSGTPSMEQFF | TGTGCCAGCGGCTCCGGGACCCCAAGCATGGAGCAGTTCTTC
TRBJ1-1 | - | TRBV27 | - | CASQRLLNTEAFF | TGTGCCAGCCAGAGGCTGCTGAACACTGAAGCTTTCTTT
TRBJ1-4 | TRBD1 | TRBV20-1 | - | CSASIGQGGNEKLFF | TGCAGTGCTAGTATTGGACAGGGAGGTAATGAAAAACTGTTTTTT
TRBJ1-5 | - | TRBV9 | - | CASSDGLGNQPQHF | TGTGCCAGCAGTGATGGACTGGGCAATCAGCCCCAGCATTTT
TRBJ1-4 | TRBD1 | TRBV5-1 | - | CASSLAQGAVNEKLFF | TGCGCCAGCAGCTTGGCACAGGGGGCGGTTAATGAAAAACTGTTTTTT
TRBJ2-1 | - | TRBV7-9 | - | CASSVQLGIDANEQFF | TGTGCCAGCAGCGTGCAGCTTGGTATAGATGCCAATGAGCAGTTCTTC
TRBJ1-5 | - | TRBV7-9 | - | CASSLGNQPQHF | TGTGCCAGCAGCTTGGGCAATCAGCCCCAGCATTTT
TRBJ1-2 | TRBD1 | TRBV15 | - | CATSRVGQPQTYGYTF | TGTGCCACCAGCAGAGTGGGACAGCCTCAAACCTATGGCTACACCTTC
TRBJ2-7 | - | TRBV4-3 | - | CASSQDMSFYEQYF | TGCGCCAGCAGCCAAGATATGAGTTTCTACGAGCAGTACTTC
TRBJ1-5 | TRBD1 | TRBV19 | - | CASSVETGGQPQHF | TGTGCCAGTAGTGTCGAGACAGGGGGCCAGCCCCAGCATTTT
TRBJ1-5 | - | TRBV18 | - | CASSPQRAATLGHFNQPQHF | TGTGCCAGCTCACCACAACGGGCTGCGACCCTTGGACATTTCAATCAGCCCCAGCATTTT